This entry lists 9 T cell receptor beta chains sequenced from one sample in a study of T-cell memory formation after mild COVID-19. TCRdb re-derived calls from the 5' RACE reads in MiXCR, one entry per CDR3 protein. Among roughly 610,000 distinct CDR3 sequences listed, 15% to 20% were seen once. The specimen sequenced was PBMCs or a T cell subset sorted from them (not recorded which). The receptors come from an adult woman who had mild COVID-19 (a few samples of this study predate the infection). Cell type and time point are not known.

The V gene is TRBV7-2, the J gene TRBJ2-1; 8 bases line up with TRBD1. Germline V gene data show CDR1 as SGHTA and CDR2 as FQGNSA. V trimming: 4 bases; J trimming: 15 bases; junction bases outside the gene matches: 14. The CDR3 loop spans 14 amino acids. CDR3 residues: CASSSPPLQGARFF. The DNA of the CDR3 is TGTGCCAGCAGCTCGCCCCCCCTCCAGGGGGCTCGGTTCTTC.

This clonotype was observed many times. V usage is TRBV27 and J usage is TRBJ2-6; D is undetermined. Per germline, CDR1 MNHEY and CDR2 SMNVEV (reference sequence). The V end was cut by 2 bases, the J end by 2 bases, with 1 base between. There are 13 residues in the CDR3. The chain's CDR3 is CASSLTGANVLTF. As DNA, the CDR3 is TGTGCCAGCAGTTTAACTGGGGCCAACGTCCTGACTTTC.

This clonotype was recorded at least ten times. This chain connects TRBV3-1 to TRBJ2-7; the D is unclear. From germline, CDR1 is LGHDT and CDR2 YNNKEL (reference sequence). V was shortened by 4 bases and J by 5 bases, with 6 bases between the two germline ends. This CDR3 contains 11 residues. The CDR3 is CASSLVDEQYF. CDR3 nucleotide sequence: TGTGCCAGCAGCCTAGTAGACGAGCAGTACTTC.

There are a few counts of this clonotype. The CDR3 loop reads CASSLERGVGNTIYF. In DNA, the CDR3 is TGTGCCAGCAGCTTAGAACGCGGCGTTGGAAACACCATATATTTT. The rearrangement uses TRBV7-2 and TRBJ1-3; no clear D gene. There are 15 residues in the CDR3. Between the trimmed V and J ends, which lost 1 base and 3 bases, there was a span of 10 bases. CDR1 and CDR2 (germline): SGHTA, FQGNSA.

This sequence joins TRBV9 and TRBJ2-1; 9 bases agree with TRBD1. The CDR3 is 14 residues long. Germline CDR1 SGDLS, CDR2 YYNGEE. V was clipped by 3 bases and J by 7 bases; unmatched bases: 5. Written as DNA, the CDR3 is TGTGCCAGCAGCGCCGGGACAGGGTTTAATGAGCAGTTCTTC. Translated, it gives CASSAGTGFNEQFF. Full variable domain (rest looked up from reference TRBV9 and TRBJ2-1): DSGVTQTPKHLITATGQRVTLRCSPRSGDLSVYWYQQSLDQGLQFLIQYYNGEERAKGNILERFSAQQFPDLHSELNLSSLELGDSALYFCASSAGTGFNEQFFGPGTRLTVL.

This clonotype was seen more than once but under ten times. The gene calls are TRBV5-1 and TRBJ2-4, with TRBD1 matching 7 bases. The J segment lost 3 bases and the V segment lost 1 base, leaving 1 base of the junction unmatched. From germline, CDR1 is SGHRS and CDR2 YFSETQ. This CDR3 comprises 14 residues. The CDR3 region has the DNA TGCGCCAGCAGCTTGACAGGGGACAAAAACATTCAGTACTTC. The encoded protein is CASSLTGDKNIQYF.

The chain couples TRBV15 to TRBJ2-1; D is possibly TRBD2 (6 bases). The V gene's germline CDR1 is LNHNV and CDR2 YYDKDF (reference sequence). The V end lost 5 bases, the J end lost 7 bases, and 15 bases lay between the germline ends. The CDR3 is 14 amino acids. CDR3 protein: CATSHYAGRNEQFF. The CDR3 DNA sequence: TGTGCCACCAGCCATTATGCAGGGAGGAATGAGCAGTTCTTC. The variable domain in full, completed from reference TRBV15 and TRBJ2-1, reads DAMVIQNPRYQVTQFGKPVTLSCSQTLNHNVMYWYQQKSSQAPKLLFHYYDKDFNNEADTPDNFQSRRPNTSFCFLDIRSPGLGDTAMYLCATSHYAGRNEQFFGPGTRLTVL.

There are a few counts of this clonotype. The V call is TRBV15, the J call TRBJ1-1; D is undetermined. Germline CDR1 LNHNV, CDR2 YYDKDF (reference sequence). The V gene lost 1 base and the J gene lost 3 bases, with 6 bases spanning the gap. The CDR3 spans 13 residues. CDR3 DNA: TGTGCCACCAGCAGAGTAAGGGACACTGAAGCTTTCTTT. This sequence encodes CATSRVRDTEAFF.

This clonotype has only a few counts. J is TRBJ2-1 and V is TRBV20-1; 7 positions agree with TRBD1. The V and J ends lost 5 bases and 2 bases, in that order; junction bases with no gene match: 15. This CDR3 region has 17 residues. Per germline, CDR1 DFQATT and CDR2 SNEGSKA (reference sequence). CDR3 sequence: CSAVTPPGQSPYNEQFF. The CDR3 bases are TGCAGTGCTGTAACGCCCCCGGGACAGTCGCCCTACAATGAGCAGTTCTTC.